The source of this T cell receptor beta chain is a study of response to subunit inactivated influenza vaccine. This clonotype was counted between two and nine times. V shed 3 bases and J shed 0 bases, with 8 bases lying between them. The germline V gene has CDR1 ENHRY and CDR2 SYGVKD. This CDR3 is 14 amino acids long. TCRdb re-called the RT-PCR reads with MiXCR, one entry per CDR3 protein. The top ten clones hold 1.5% to 2% of a sample with about 520,000 distinct CDR3 sequences, roughly 25% of them seen once. The clonotype comes from a man over 45 who received an inactivated influenza vaccine. The V gene is TRBV10-3, the J gene TRBJ1-1; D not resolved. The material was CD4+ T cells sorted from PBMCs, obtained roughly 5 days after vaccination. Here the CDR3 reads CAISDPTVNTEAFF. CDR3 coding DNA: TGTGCCATCAGTGATCCGACTGTGAACACTGAAGCTTTCTTT.